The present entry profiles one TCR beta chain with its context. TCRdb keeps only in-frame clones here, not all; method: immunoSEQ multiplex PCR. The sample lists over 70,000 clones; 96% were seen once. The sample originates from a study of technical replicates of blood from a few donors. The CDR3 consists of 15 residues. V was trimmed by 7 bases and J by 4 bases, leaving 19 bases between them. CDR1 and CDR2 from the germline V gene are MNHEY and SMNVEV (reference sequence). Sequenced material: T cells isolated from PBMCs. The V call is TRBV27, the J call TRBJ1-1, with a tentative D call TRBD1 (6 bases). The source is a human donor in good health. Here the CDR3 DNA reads TGTGCCAGCACTGATGCGGGGGGCGTCGGCACTGAAGCTTTCTTT. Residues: CASTDAGGVGTEAFF.